These T cell receptor beta chains were read from a single sample in a study of response to subunit inactivated influenza vaccine. Each CDR3 protein gets one entry after TCRdb re-called the RT-PCR reads with MiXCR. This table holds 650,000 to 700,000 distinct CDR3 sequences, 15% to 19% found once. The sequencing here drew on PBMCs from blood, taken 11 to 12 days after vaccination. These receptors were collected from a man aged 45 to 65 who received an inactivated influenza vaccine. CDR3s include the opening cysteine and the closing phenylalanine or tryptophan. Fields, in order: CDR3 protein, CDR3 DNA, V gene, D gene, clone size, J gene. D genes are given only for firm matches. Not all rows give a size; the values are once, few, many and, for expanded clones, a class.

cdr3_aa: CSATGQLAGELFF
cdr3_nt: TGCAGCGCTACGGGACAATTGGCCGGGGAGCTGTTTTTT
v_call: TRBV29-1
d_call: NA
clone_size: NA
j_call: TRBJ2-2

cdr3_aa: CASSLRRQGIHEQYF
cdr3_nt: TGTGCCAGCAGCTTAAGACGACAGGGGATCCACGAGCAGTACTTC
v_call: TRBV7-8
d_call: TRBD1
clone_size: NA
j_call: TRBJ2-7

cdr3_aa: CASSYARGRSDTEAFF
cdr3_nt: TGTGCCAGCAGTTACGCCAGGGGACGGTCGGACACTGAAGCTTTCTTT
v_call: TRBV12-3/TRBV12-4
d_call: NA
clone_size: NA
j_call: TRBJ1-1

cdr3_aa: CATSDFLGSYNEQFF
cdr3_nt: TGTGCCACCAGTGATTTCCTGGGCTCCTACAATGAGCAGTTCTTC
v_call: TRBV24-1
d_call: NA
clone_size: few
j_call: TRBJ2-1

cdr3_aa: CASSQQPYNEQFF
cdr3_nt: TGTGCCAGCAGTCAACAGCCGTACAATGAGCAGTTCTTC
v_call: TRBV27
d_call: NA
clone_size: NA
j_call: TRBJ2-1

cdr3_aa: CASQVATNEKLFF
cdr3_nt: TGTGCCAGTCAAGTTGCAACTAATGAAAAACTGTTTTTT
v_call: TRBV19
d_call: NA
clone_size: NA
j_call: TRBJ1-4

cdr3_aa: CASSFLTSTQETQYF
cdr3_nt: TGTGCCAGCAGCTTCTTGACTAGCACCCAAGAGACCCAGTACTTC
v_call: TRBV5-6
d_call: TRBD2
clone_size: NA
j_call: TRBJ2-5

cdr3_aa: CAWGTRVEAPLRGVTGELFF
cdr3_nt: TGTGCCTGGGGCACGAGGGTTGAGGCCCCACTGCGGGGGGTCACCGGGGAGCTGTTTTTT
v_call: TRBV30
d_call: TRBD2
clone_size: NA
j_call: TRBJ2-2

cdr3_aa: CASSLGPSPNTGELFF
cdr3_nt: TGTGCCAGCAGCTTAGGACCCAGTCCGAACACCGGGGAGCTGTTTTTT
v_call: TRBV5-5
d_call: NA
clone_size: many
j_call: TRBJ2-2

cdr3_aa: CASHEREGSDTQYF
cdr3_nt: TGTGCCAGCCACGAGAGGGAGGGATCAGATACGCAGTATTTT
v_call: TRBV6-1
d_call: TRBD2
clone_size: NA
j_call: TRBJ2-3

cdr3_aa: CASSPPGLANYNEQFF
cdr3_nt: TGTGCCAGCAGCCCGCCGGGACTAGCGAATTACAATGAGCAGTTCTTC
v_call: TRBV7-9
d_call: TRBD2
clone_size: NA
j_call: TRBJ2-1

cdr3_aa: CATSKTRTGGYEQYF
cdr3_nt: TGTGCCACCAGCAAGACGAGGACAGGGGGGTACGAGCAGTACTTC
v_call: TRBV15
d_call: TRBD1
clone_size: NA
j_call: TRBJ2-7

cdr3_aa: CATSRDIARGTDEQFF
cdr3_nt: TGTGCCACCAGCAGAGATATCGCCAGGGGTACCGATGAGCAGTTCTTC
v_call: TRBV15
d_call: NA
clone_size: NA
j_call: TRBJ2-1

cdr3_aa: CASSQMGPIYEQYF
cdr3_nt: TGTGCCAGCAGTCAAATGGGACCGATCTACGAGCAGTACTTC
v_call: TRBV12-3/TRBV12-4
d_call: NA
clone_size: few
j_call: TRBJ2-7

cdr3_aa: CASSLDPGLVAETQYF
cdr3_nt: TGCGCCAGCAGCTTGGACCCGGGACTAGTGGCGGAGACCCAGTACTTC
v_call: TRBV5-1
d_call: TRBD2
clone_size: many
j_call: TRBJ2-5

cdr3_aa: CASSPSGGAFYEQYF
cdr3_nt: TGTGCCAGCAGTCCCAGCGGGGGGGCTTTCTACGAGCAGTACTTC
v_call: TRBV7-2
d_call: TRBD2
clone_size: few
j_call: TRBJ2-7

cdr3_aa: CASIRDSKNTEAFF
cdr3_nt: TGCGCCAGCATCAGGGACAGCAAGAACACTGAAGCTTTCTTT
v_call: TRBV5-1
d_call: TRBD1
clone_size: many
j_call: TRBJ1-1

cdr3_aa: CASSQAGMGEQYF
cdr3_nt: TGTGCCAGCAGCCAAGCAGGGATGGGGGAGCAGTACTTC
v_call: TRBV3-1
d_call: NA
clone_size: NA
j_call: TRBJ2-7

cdr3_aa: CASSASLAGGPKGSGANVLTF
cdr3_nt: TGTGCCAGCAGCGCCTCGCTTGCGGGAGGGCCGAAGGGCTCTGGGGCCAACGTCCTGACTTTC
v_call: TRBV11-1
d_call: TRBD2
clone_size: few
j_call: TRBJ2-6

cdr3_aa: CASSFFGTGGNEQFF
cdr3_nt: TGTGCCAGCAGCTTCTTTGGGACAGGGGGCAATGAGCAGTTCTTC
v_call: TRBV12-3/TRBV12-4
d_call: TRBD1
clone_size: NA
j_call: TRBJ2-1

cdr3_aa: CSAGQNSNQPQHF
cdr3_nt: TGCAGTGCTGGACAGAATAGCAATCAGCCCCAGCATTTT
v_call: TRBV20-1
d_call: NA
clone_size: NA
j_call: TRBJ1-5

cdr3_aa: CAIRGPMNTGELFF
cdr3_nt: TGTGCCATCCGAGGACCAATGAACACCGGGGAGCTGTTTTTT
v_call: TRBV10-3
d_call: NA
clone_size: few
j_call: TRBJ2-2

cdr3_aa: CSASSLAESTDTQYF
cdr3_nt: TGCAGTGCTAGTTCGCTAGCAGAGAGCACAGATACGCAGTATTTT
v_call: TRBV20-1
d_call: NA
clone_size: few
j_call: TRBJ2-3

cdr3_aa: CASSRAVRYEQFF
cdr3_nt: TGTGCCAGCAGTAGGGCCGTCAGATACGAGCAGTTCTTC
v_call: TRBV6-2/TRBV6-3
d_call: NA
clone_size: NA
j_call: TRBJ2-1

cdr3_aa: CSARTGLAGGTGELFF
cdr3_nt: TGCAGTGCTAGAACGGGACTAGCGGGGGGTACCGGGGAGCTGTTTTTT
v_call: TRBV20-1
d_call: TRBD2
clone_size: few
j_call: TRBJ2-2

cdr3_aa: CASSLANPTDREAFF
cdr3_nt: TGCGCCAGCAGCTTGGCCAATCCGACAGATAGAGAAGCTTTCTTT
v_call: TRBV5-1
d_call: NA
clone_size: NA
j_call: TRBJ1-1

cdr3_aa: CASNHRGHYNEQFF
cdr3_nt: TGTGCCAGCAACCACCGGGGGCATTACAATGAGCAGTTCTTC
v_call: TRBV12-3/TRBV12-4
d_call: NA
clone_size: few
j_call: TRBJ2-1

cdr3_aa: CASTILAGGYNEQFF
cdr3_nt: TGTGCCAGCACCATACTAGCGGGGGGTTACAATGAGCAGTTCTTC
v_call: TRBV7-6
d_call: TRBD2
clone_size: many
j_call: TRBJ2-1

cdr3_aa: CASSLHLEGGEQYF
cdr3_nt: TGTGCCAGCAGCTTACACCTGGAGGGCGGCGAGCAGTACTTC
v_call: TRBV11-2
d_call: NA
clone_size: few
j_call: TRBJ2-7

cdr3_aa: CASSRGDRMNTEAFF
cdr3_nt: TGTGCCAGCAGTCGGGGGGACAGAATGAACACTGAAGCTTTCTTT
v_call: TRBV12-3/TRBV12-4
d_call: TRBD1
clone_size: few
j_call: TRBJ1-1

cdr3_aa: CASSQPGTKTYNEQFF
cdr3_nt: TGTGCCAGCAGCCAACCCGGGACTAAAACTTACAATGAGCAGTTCTTC
v_call: TRBV3-1
d_call: TRBD2
clone_size: NA
j_call: TRBJ2-1

cdr3_aa: CASKVATSVNNEQFF
cdr3_nt: TGCGCCAGCAAGGTGGCGACTAGCGTTAACAATGAGCAGTTCTTC
v_call: TRBV5-1
d_call: TRBD2
clone_size: few
j_call: TRBJ2-1

cdr3_aa: CASSPLRGQYSYEQYF
cdr3_nt: TGTGCCAGCAGTCCACTCCGGGGACAGTACTCCTACGAGCAGTACTTC
v_call: TRBV12-3/TRBV12-4
d_call: TRBD1
clone_size: few
j_call: TRBJ2-7

cdr3_aa: CASSLEGLLQFF
cdr3_nt: TGTGCCAGCAGTTTAGAAGGCCTGCTGCAGTTCTTC
v_call: TRBV12-3/TRBV12-4
d_call: NA
clone_size: NA
j_call: TRBJ2-1

cdr3_aa: CASSDWGNQPQHF
cdr3_nt: TGTGCCAGCAGCGATTGGGGCAATCAGCCCCAGCATTTT
v_call: TRBV7-2
d_call: NA
clone_size: NA
j_call: TRBJ1-5

cdr3_aa: CASSRINYNEQFF
cdr3_nt: TGTGCCAGCAGCCGAATAAACTACAATGAGCAGTTCTTC
v_call: TRBV13
d_call: NA
clone_size: NA
j_call: TRBJ2-1

cdr3_aa: CAIRRTGSDYEQYF
cdr3_nt: TGTGCCATCAGGAGGACAGGGTCAGACTACGAGCAGTACTTC
v_call: TRBV10-3
d_call: TRBD1
clone_size: few
j_call: TRBJ2-7

cdr3_aa: CASSQLASTDTQYF
cdr3_nt: TGCGCCAGCAGCCAACTAGCGAGCACAGATACGCAGTATTTT
v_call: TRBV4-3
d_call: NA
clone_size: few
j_call: TRBJ2-3

cdr3_aa: CASSLPGNQPQHF
cdr3_nt: TGTGCCAGCAGTTTACCGGGCAATCAGCCCCAGCATTTT
v_call: TRBV12-3/TRBV12-4
d_call: NA
clone_size: NA
j_call: TRBJ1-5

cdr3_aa: CASSSGRSNSPLHF
cdr3_nt: TGTGCCAGCAGCTCGGGACGGAGTAATTCACCCCTCCACTTT
v_call: TRBV3-1
d_call: NA
clone_size: few
j_call: TRBJ1-6

cdr3_aa: CSALLAERTYEQYF
cdr3_nt: TGCAGTGCCTTACTAGCGGAGCGTACCTACGAGCAGTACTTC
v_call: TRBV20-1
d_call: TRBD2
clone_size: NA
j_call: TRBJ2-7

cdr3_aa: CATHLGGPGTGELFF
cdr3_nt: TGCGCCACTCATCTGGGGGGCCCAGGAACCGGGGAGCTGTTTTTT
v_call: TRBV5-1
d_call: NA
clone_size: many
j_call: TRBJ2-2

cdr3_aa: CASRPLNTGELFF
cdr3_nt: TGCGCCAGCAGGCCGCTGAACACCGGGGAGCTGTTTTTT
v_call: TRBV5-1
d_call: NA
clone_size: NA
j_call: TRBJ2-2

cdr3_aa: CASSSGQASYNEQFF
cdr3_nt: TGTGCCAGCAGCTCTGGACAAGCCTCCTACAATGAGCAGTTCTTC
v_call: TRBV11-2
d_call: NA
clone_size: NA
j_call: TRBJ2-1

cdr3_aa: CASSRAGPLAKNIQYF
cdr3_nt: TGTGCCAGCTCACGTGCGGGGCCGCTAGCCAAAAACATTCAGTACTTC
v_call: TRBV18
d_call: NA
clone_size: NA
j_call: TRBJ2-4

cdr3_aa: CASTPFDGYTF
cdr3_nt: TGTGCCAGCACACCGTTCGATGGCTACACCTTC
v_call: TRBV12-3/TRBV12-4
d_call: NA
clone_size: many
j_call: TRBJ1-2

cdr3_aa: CASSQAGRSVADTQYF
cdr3_nt: TGCGCCAGCAGCCAAGCCGGGAGGAGCGTTGCAGATACGCAGTATTTT
v_call: TRBV4-3
d_call: TRBD2
clone_size: many
j_call: TRBJ2-3

cdr3_aa: CSARGPGTGPFYEQYF
cdr3_nt: TGCAGTGCTAGAGGCCCTGGGACAGGGCCCTTCTACGAGCAGTACTTC
v_call: TRBV20-1
d_call: TRBD1
clone_size: few
j_call: TRBJ2-7

cdr3_aa: CAAGGELIGDEQFF
cdr3_nt: TGTGCTGCGGGCGGGGAGCTCATCGGGGATGAGCAGTTCTTC
v_call: TRBV4-2
d_call: NA
clone_size: NA
j_call: TRBJ2-1

cdr3_aa: CSARDPAGRAGNTIYF
cdr3_nt: TGCAGTGCTAGAGACCCGGCCGGCAGGGCTGGAAACACCATATATTTT
v_call: TRBV20-1
d_call: NA
clone_size: NA
j_call: TRBJ1-3

cdr3_aa: CASSYLRGDEQYF
cdr3_nt: TGTGCCAGCAGTTACCTTCGGGGGGACGAGCAGTACTTC
v_call: TRBV6-2/TRBV6-3
d_call: TRBD2
clone_size: NA
j_call: TRBJ2-7

cdr3_aa: CASSLGTGASNQPQHF
cdr3_nt: TGTGCCAGCAGCTTAGGGACAGGGGCCTCCAATCAGCCCCAGCATTTT
v_call: TRBV7-8
d_call: TRBD1
clone_size: many
j_call: TRBJ1-5

cdr3_aa: CASSLWGNSNQPQHF
cdr3_nt: TGTGCCAGCAGTTTATGGGGGAATAGCAATCAGCCCCAGCATTTT
v_call: TRBV27
d_call: NA
clone_size: NA
j_call: TRBJ1-5